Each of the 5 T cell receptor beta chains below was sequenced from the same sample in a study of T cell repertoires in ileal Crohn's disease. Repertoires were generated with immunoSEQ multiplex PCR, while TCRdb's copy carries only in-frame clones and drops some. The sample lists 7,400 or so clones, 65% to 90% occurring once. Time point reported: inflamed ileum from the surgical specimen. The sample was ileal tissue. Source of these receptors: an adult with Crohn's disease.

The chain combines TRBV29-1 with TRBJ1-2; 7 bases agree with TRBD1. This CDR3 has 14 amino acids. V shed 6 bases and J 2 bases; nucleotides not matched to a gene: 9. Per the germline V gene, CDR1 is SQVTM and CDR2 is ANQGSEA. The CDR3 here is CSVGGDRVNYGYTF. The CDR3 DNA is TGCAGCGTCGGTGGAGACAGGGTGAACTATGGCTACACCTTC.

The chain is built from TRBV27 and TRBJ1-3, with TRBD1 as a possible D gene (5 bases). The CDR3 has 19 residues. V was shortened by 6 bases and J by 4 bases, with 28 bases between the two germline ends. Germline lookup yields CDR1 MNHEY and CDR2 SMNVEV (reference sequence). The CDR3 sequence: CASSPLKLRQSRGGNTIYF. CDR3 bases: TGTGCCAGCAGCCCACTTAAACTGAGACAGTCAAGAGGCGGAAACACCATATATTTT.

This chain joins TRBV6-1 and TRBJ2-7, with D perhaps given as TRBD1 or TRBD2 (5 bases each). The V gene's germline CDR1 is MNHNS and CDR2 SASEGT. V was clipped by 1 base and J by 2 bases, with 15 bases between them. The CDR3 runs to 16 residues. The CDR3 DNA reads TGTGCCAGCAGTGAAGTCTACCCGGGGCAACCCTACGAGCAGTACTTC. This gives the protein CASSEVYPGQPYEQYF.

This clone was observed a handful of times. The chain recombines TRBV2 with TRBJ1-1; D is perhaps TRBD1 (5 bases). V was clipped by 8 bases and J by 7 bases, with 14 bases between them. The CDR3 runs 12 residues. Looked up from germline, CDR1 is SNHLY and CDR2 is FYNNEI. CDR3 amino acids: CASSGEDSEAFF. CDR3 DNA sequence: TGTGCCAGCTCGGGAGAAGACAGTGAAGCTTTCTTT.

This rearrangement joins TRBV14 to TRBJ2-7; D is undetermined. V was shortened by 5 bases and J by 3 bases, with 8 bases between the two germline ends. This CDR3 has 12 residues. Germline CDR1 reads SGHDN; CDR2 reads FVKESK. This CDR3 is CASSDRFYEQYF. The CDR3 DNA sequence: TGTGCCAGCAGCGACCGGTTCTACGAGCAGTACTTC.